The present TCR beta chain was sequenced within a study of technical replicates of blood from several donors. CDR1 and CDR2 (germline): SGHNT, YYREEE (reference sequence). V dropped 4 bases and J dropped 5 bases, with 9 bases sitting between them. CDR3 length: 12 residues. Profiling relied on immunoSEQ multiplex PCR, and the TCRdb table lists in-frame clones only, not all of them. This sample yields around 95,000 clones, of which 90% to 95% are seen a single time; about 0.25% belongs to the top ten. This sequence joins TRBV5-4 and TRBJ2-5, with D hard to call. The sequence derives from a human donor in good health. Sample: T cells isolated from PBMCs. CDR3 loop: CASSSSSETQYF. In DNA form, the CDR3 reads TGTGCCAGCAGCAGTAGCTCGGAGACCCAGTACTTC.